This entry lists 22 T cell receptor delta chains sequenced from one sample in a study of γδ T cells in repeated Plasmodium falciparum infection. Vgamma9/Vdelta2+ and Vdelta2-negative gammadelta T cells were flow-sorted from PBMC for bulk sequencing. TCRdb processed the multiplex PCR reads again with the CATT caller. The sample lists roughly 86,000 delta-chain clones, roughly 1.4% seen once, with approximately 10% in the top ten. The sequencing input was gamma-delta T cells from blood. These TCRs come from a pool of human donors (malaria-infected and uninfected, not separated).

This clone was detected many times. The chain couples TRDV3 to TRDJ1, with TRDD3 identical over 8 bases. TCRdb lists no J gene, so it was determined here by aligning the DNA to germline. CDR1 and CDR2 from the germline V gene are TVYSNPD and GDNSRS (reference sequence). This CDR3 contains 18 residues. The trim removed 4 bases at V and 3 bases at J, leaving 22 bases unmatched. The CDR3 reads CASALLRRTGDTPDKLIF. The CDR3 DNA reads TGTGCCTCCGCTCTCCTACGCCGAACTGGGGATACCCCCGATAAACTCATCTTT.

This clone was picked up a small number of times. The protein held in TCRdb is that of a much larger clone and does not match this DNA's translation at residue 3, likely because of a read error; the protein shown is translated from the DNA. The chain uses TRDV2 and TRDJ3, with 11 positions matching TRDD3. The CDR3 extends over 19 amino acids. Germline assignment: CDR1 GEAIGNYY and CDR2 EKD. The CDR3 region is CARDPRTGGYSWDTRQMFF. CDR3 DNA: TGTGCCCGTGACCCACGTACTGGGGGATATTCCTGGGACACCCGACAGATGTTTTTC.

This clone showed up many times. This DNA's translation differs at residue 8 from TCRdb's protein, which comes from a much larger clone; a read error is likely, and the protein shown is translated from the DNA. V usage is TRDV2 and J usage is TRDJ1, with TRDD3 matching 8 bases. Germline V gene sequence: CDR1 GEAIGNYY, CDR2 EKD. The J segment lost 0 bases and the V segment lost 2 bases, leaving 7 bases of the junction unmatched. The CDR3 runs to 16 residues. The CDR3 DNA reads TGTGCCTGTGACAAACTGGGGGGCCCGTACACCGATAAACTCATCTTT. Its translation: CACDKLGGPYTDKLIF.

In the case of this clone: The TCRdb protein, from a much larger clone, departs from this DNA's translation at residue 15, likely by read error; the protein shown derives from the DNA. The V call is TRDV3, the J call TRDJ1; TRDD3 aligns across 13 bases. TCRdb is silent on the J gene; assignment here came from matching the DNA to germline. This CDR3 comprises 22 residues. Germline-derived CDR1 and CDR2 are TVYSNPD and GDNSRS (reference sequence). After removal of 1 base from V and 3 bases from J, the junction contained 26 bases not matched to a gene. The CDR3 spells CAFKRHFLRLTGGYERADKLIF. The CDR3 bases are TGTGCCTTTAAGCGCCACTTCCTACGTCTGACTGGGGGATACGAGCGGGCCGATAAACTCATCTTT. The full variable domain, with the rest looked up from reference TRDV3 and TRDJ1, is CDKVTQSSPDQTVASGSEVVLLCTYDTVYSNPDLFWYRIRPDYSFQFVFYGDNSRSEGADFTQGRFSVKHILTQKAFHLVISPVRTEDSATYYCAFKRHFLRLTGGYERADKLIFGKGTRVTVEP.

This clone was seen repeatedly, ten times or more. The rearrangement uses TRDV1 and TRDJ1; 11 nucleotides match TRDD3. The length of the CDR3 is 18 residues. Per the germline V gene, CDR1 is TSWWSYY and CDR2 is QGS. V was clipped by 7 bases and J by 0 bases; unmatched bases: 13. Here the CDR3 reads CALVCTLGDIPYTDKLIF. The CDR3 DNA is TGTGCTCTTGTATGCACACTGGGGGATATCCCGTACACCGATAAACTCATCTTT.

This clone was counted many times. The V call is TRDV1, the J call TRDJ1, with TRDD3 matching 10 bases. The trim removed 2 bases at V and 1 base at J, leaving 16 bases unmatched. This CDR3 contains 20 residues. Germline lookup yields CDR1 TSWWSYY and CDR2 QGS. CDR3 coding DNA: TGTGCTCTTGGGGAATGGACACTGGGGGATCGACGGGTAGGCACCGATAAACTCATCTTT. Residues: CALGEWTLGDRRVGTDKLIF.

This clone has only a few counts. The protein recorded in TCRdb matches a much larger clone and deviates from this DNA's translation at residue 9, suggesting a read error; the protein here is obtained by translating the DNA. The gene calls are TRDV2 and TRDJ3; 8 nucleotides line up with TRDD3. The J gene, not given by TCRdb, was assigned here from a germline match of the nucleotide sequence. The CDR3 contains 20 residues. The germline CDR1 and CDR2 sequences are GEAIGNYY and EKD. Trimming removed 3 bases from V and 2 bases from J; junction bases left unmatched: 14. For the CDR3, the DNA is TGTGCCTGTGACTTGTACTGGGGGGTACAAACGGCCTGGGACACCCGACAGATGTTTTTC. This gives the protein CACDLYWGVQTAWDTRQMFF.

Concerning this clone itself: The amino acid sequence in TCRdb belongs to a much larger clone and departs from this DNA's translation at residue 12, likely a sequencing read error; the sequence shown is translated from the DNA. V is TRDV2 and J is TRDJ1; 7 bases agree with TRDD3. The J gene comes from matching the DNA to germline here; TCRdb lacks it. The trim removed 1 base at V and 3 bases at J, leaving 19 bases unmatched. The CDR3 consists of 19 residues. Germline V lookup: CDR1 GEAIGNYY, CDR2 EKD. CDR3 sequence reads: CACDTLRGGHPCEPDKLIF. CDR3 DNA sequence: TGTGCCTGTGACACATTGCGTGGGGGACACCCTTGCGAGCCCGATAAACTCATCTTT.

In this sample, this clone turned up many times. A far bigger clonotype differs at one base, so this is likely a read error. This specimen includes other DNA sequences encoding the same CDR3. J is TRDJ1 and V is TRDV1; the D gene is possibly TRDD3 (5 bases). The J gene comes from matching the DNA to germline here; TCRdb lacks it. The CDR3 loop spans 19 amino acids. The germline V gene has CDR1 TSWWSYY and CDR2 QGS. The DNA for the CDR3 is TGTGCTCTCGGGGAAACGTGGGGTCCCTCAGGGAAGTACACCGATAAACTCATCTTT. It translates to CALGETWGPSGKYTDKLIF.

This clone has only a few counts. This likely traces to a read error, being one base from a far larger clone. The sample has other DNA sequences that encode this CDR3 too. The rearrangement links TRDV3 to TRDJ1; 11 bases align to TRDD3. Germline V gene data show CDR1 as TVYSNPD and CDR2 as GDNSRS (reference sequence). The junction had 10 bases not matched to a gene; V was cut back by 4 bases and J by 0 bases. This CDR3 has 16 amino acids. The CDR3 loop reads CASDGGYAAYTDKLIF. CDR3 sequence (DNA): TGTGCCTCCGATGGGGGATACGCAGCGTACACCGATAAACTCATCTTT.

Details on this clone: This is likely an artifact of a read error, given a far larger clone one base away. Other DNA sequences in the same sample also yield this CDR3. This chain uses TRDV1 with TRDJ1; tentative D call: TRDD3 (5 bases). V shed 1 base and J shed 0 bases, with 39 bases lying between them. Germline CDR1 is TSWWSYY and CDR2 is QGS. The CDR3 is made up of 25 amino acids. For the CDR3, the DNA is TGTGCTCTTGGGGAACACGTCGAGTCCACGGGGGGTATAAAAAGGTCACCTAGATACACCGATAAACTCATCTTT. Translation: CALGEHVESTGGIKRSPRYTDKLIF.

Concerning this clone: The protein recorded in TCRdb matches a much larger clone and deviates from this DNA's translation at residue 6, suggesting a read error; the protein here is obtained by translating the DNA. This chain connects TRDV3 to TRDJ1; 9 bases are a match to TRDD3. The J gene, not given by TCRdb, was assigned here from a germline match of the nucleotide sequence. Germline CDR1 is TVYSNPD and CDR2 is GDNSRS (reference sequence). V was pared by 2 bases and J by 3 bases, with 28 bases of the junction left unmatched. The CDR3 has 21 residues. Here the CDR3 reads CAFEPIWGIKATSRASDKLIF. CDR3 in DNA: TGTGCCTTTGAGCCGATCTGGGGGATTAAGGCCACTTCGCGGGCTTCCGATAAACTCATCTTT. The variable domain in full, completed from reference TRDV3 and TRDJ1, reads CDKVTQSSPDQTVASGSEVVLLCTYDTVYSNPDLFWYRIRPDYSFQFVFYGDNSRSEGADFTQGRFSVKHILTQKAFHLVISPVRTEDSATYYCAFEPIWGIKATSRASDKLIFGKGTRVTVEP.

As concerns this clone: A read error likely explains this, since a far larger clone differs by one base. The same CDR3 is also encoded by other DNA sequences in this sample. V gene TRDV1 combines with J gene TRDJ1; maybe TRDD2 (5 bases). From germline, CDR1 is TSWWSYY and CDR2 QGS. The CDR3 runs 17 residues. The chain's CDR3 is CALGGLYFPGITDKLIF. CDR3 sequence (DNA): TGTGCTCTTGGGGGACTCTACTTCCCCGGTATCACCGATAAACTCATCTTC.

Concerning this clone: The translation of this DNA and the TCRdb protein of a much larger clone differ at residue 13, probably owing to a read error; the protein shown here is translated from the DNA. The gene calls are TRDV3 and TRDJ1; the match to TRDD3 covers 12 bases. Matching the DNA to germline supplied the J gene, which TCRdb does not give. The CDR3 is 17 amino acids. Germline CDR1 and CDR2: TVYSNPD and GDNSRS (reference sequence). CDR3 amino acids: CAFLLSWGIRWTGKLIF. The CDR3 DNA sequence: TGTGCCTTTTTACTGTCCTGGGGGATACGGTGGACCGGTAAACTCATCTTT.

With regard to this clone: One base separates it from a far larger clone, so it is likely a read error. At the DNA level, this CDR3 is encoded by other sequences in the same sample as well. The genes are TRDV2 and TRDJ1; TRDD3 aligns across 12 bases. The J gene is not listed in TCRdb, so it was assigned here from a DNA match to germline. The CDR3 is 21 amino acids. Germline V CDR1 and CDR2: GEAIGNYY, EKD. CDR3 amino acids: CACDTFLPTGGYSPNTDKLIF. CDR3 DNA sequence: TGCGCCTGTGACACCTTTCTACCTACTGGGGGATACTCCCCAAACACCGATAAACTCATCTTT.

This clone was seen more than once but under ten times. This DNA's translation differs at residue 16 from TCRdb's protein, which comes from a much larger clone; a read error is likely, and the protein shown is translated from the DNA. The chain couples TRDV1 to TRDJ1, with 7 nucleotides matching TRDD2. Matching the DNA to germline supplied the J gene, which TCRdb does not give. CDR1 is TSWWSYY, CDR2 QGS, per germline. This CDR3 contains 22 residues. With 4 bases clipped from V and 0 bases from J, the junction kept 26 bases outside the gene matches. Here the CDR3 DNA reads TGTGCTCTTGGGGTCCTTATTCCTACCCCTGATACTTACGCGGGACACACCGATAAACTCATCTTT. This encodes CALGVLIPTPDTYAGHTDKLIF.

This clone was seen at least ten times. The protein held in TCRdb is that of a much larger clone and does not match this DNA's translation at residue 7, likely because of a read error; the protein shown is translated from the DNA. The rearrangement uses TRDV2 and TRDJ1; maybe TRDD3 (6 bases). Germline matching of the DNA provided the J gene here, since TCRdb leaves it blank. The CDR3 totals 18 residues. V was pared by 0 bases and J by 0 bases, with 19 bases between. The germline V gene has CDR1 GEAIGNYY and CDR2 EKD. The CDR3 protein is CACDTVGQGGKYTDKLIF. As DNA, the CDR3 is TGTGCCTGTGACACCGTAGGTCAAGGGGGAAAGTACACCGATAAACTCATCTTT.

This clone was picked up many times. A far larger clone differs by one base, so this is likely a read error. Within the sample, other DNA sequences also encode this same CDR3. The chain recombines TRDV2 with TRDJ1; D perhaps matches TRDD3 (6 bases). The CDR3 covers 15 residues. The germline CDR1 and CDR2 sequences are GEAIGNYY and EKD. V lost 3 bases, J lost 8 bases, and 21 bases lay in between. This CDR3 is CACDPLGSGRDKLIF. DNA of the CDR3: TGTGCCTGTGACCCCCTGGGGAGCGGACGCGACAAACTCATCTTT.

This clone occurred many times. The rearrangement uses TRDV1 and TRDJ1; D not certain. With 0 bases removed from V and 7 bases from J, the gap between germline ends came to 9 bases. The germline V gene has CDR1 TSWWSYY and CDR2 QGS. The CDR3 covers 13 residues. In DNA form, the CDR3 reads TGTGCTCTTGGGGAACTAGTGGGTGTTAAACTCATCTTT. This sequence encodes CALGELVGVKLIF.

As to this clone: TCRdb assigns this DNA the protein of a much larger clone, which departs from its translation at residue 15; this likely reflects a read error, and the protein shown comes from translating the DNA. The V and J genes are TRDV1 and TRDJ1, with D perhaps assigned TRDD2 or TRDD3 (8 bases each). TCRdb is silent on the J gene; assignment here came from matching the DNA to germline. The CDR3 spans 22 residues. V dropped 1 base and J dropped 0 bases, with 30 bases sitting between them. Germline V gene data show CDR1 as TSWWSYY and CDR2 as QGS. As DNA, the CDR3 is TGTGCTCTTGGGGAACCCGGCCTTCCTAGGGGATACCCCTCGTCTTACACCGATAAACTCATCTTT. As protein: CALGEPGLPRGYPSSYTDKLIF.

As concerns this clone: TCRdb pairs this DNA with a much larger clone's protein that differs at residue 8, likely a read error; the protein shown was translated from the DNA. The J gene is TRDJ1, the V gene TRDV1, with D tentatively TRDD3 (5 bases). Trimming removed 2 bases from V and 0 bases from J, with 10 bases in between. The CDR3 is 15 residues long. CDR1 is TSWWSYY and CDR2 is QGS in the germline V gene. The CDR3 spells CALGEGGAYTDKLIF. The DNA for the CDR3 is TGTGCTCTTGGGGAAGGGGGGGCGTACACCGATAAACTCATCTTT.

In its sample, this clone was seen a few times. TCRdb has a much larger clone's protein, which differs at residue 3 from the translation of this DNA, likely because of a read error; what is shown is the protein translated from the DNA. The CDR3 coding sequence is TGTGCTTTTGGGGATTCTACTACCGATAAACTCATCTTT. The encoded protein is CAFGDSTTDKLIF. The V call is TRDV1, the J call TRDJ1, with D possibly being TRDD3 (6 bases). This CDR3 is built from 13 residues. CDR1 and CDR2 from the germline V gene are TSWWSYY and QGS.